This TCR beta chain was captured in a study of blood T cell repertoires in COVID-19. Study-level background: Acute-phase and convalescent COVID-19 samples originated in the United States, Italy and Spain.

V was trimmed by 4 bases and J by 7 bases, leaving 16 bases between them. Germline CDR1 SNHLY, CDR2 FYNNEI. The length of the CDR3 is 14 residues. Researchers sorted participants into cohorts using their self-reported clinical history. The assay was immunoSEQ multiplex PCR, and TCRdb's table has in-frame clones only and misses some. The data show fewer than 200,000 clones, less than 85% seen once. This TCR was recovered from a woman aged 55 to 70 with acute COVID-19. The sequenced material came from PBMCs or T cells enriched from blood (not recorded which). The V and J genes are TRBV2 and TRBJ1-2; D is undetermined. The CDR3 sequence: CASSGVKGVSGYTF. CDR3 DNA: TGTGCCAGCAGTGGGGTCAAGGGAGTGAGTGGCTACACCTTC.